These T cell receptor beta chains were read from a single sample in a study of blood T cell repertoires in COVID-19. Here immunoSEQ multiplex PCR was the method, and the copy in TCRdb shows in-frame clones only, minus some. The table shows approximately 200,000 clones, with 80% to 90% occurring only once. Sequencing was performed on PBMCs or T cells enriched from blood (not recorded which). These receptors all come from a woman under 40 who had been exposed to COVID-19. Both conserved end residues are part of each CDR3. A D gene is named only where the DNA matches it firmly. Some rows have no size entry. The others give once, few or many, or a class for an expanded clone.

clone_size	j_call	v_call	d_call	cdr3_nt	cdr3_aa
.	TRBJ1-3	TRBV19	TRBD1	TGTGCCAGTAAAACACAGGGGTCGGAAGGAAACACCATATATTTT	CASKTQGSEGNTIYF
.	TRBJ1-1	TRBV11-3	.	TGTGCCAGCAGCTTCGGGGTTGGCGCTGAAGCTTTCTTT	CASSFGVGAEAFF
.	TRBJ2-1	TRBV19	TRBD2	TGTGCCAGTAGTCCCGGACTAGCGTTCTACAATGAGCAGTTCTTC	CASSPGLAFYNEQFF
few	TRBJ1-2	TRBV7-8	TRBD1	TGTGCCAGCAGCCCGACGACAGGGTTGGGTGGCTACACCTTC	CASSPTTGLGGYTF
.	TRBJ1-6	TRBV18	TRBD1	TGTGCCAGCTCCCGCGGACAGGGCTCCTATAATTCACCCCTCCACTTT	CASSRGQGSYNSPLHF
.	TRBJ2-1	TRBV10-1	.	TGCGCCAGCAGTGACTCTAGGACAGACAATGAGCAGTTCTTC	CASSDSRTDNEQFF
.	TRBJ2-3	TRBV5-1	TRBD2	TGCGCCAGCAGCGTCGGGGGGACAGATACGCAGTATTTT	CASSVGGTDTQYF
.	TRBJ2-4	TRBV7-2	.	TGTGCCAGCAGCCCCGGGACATCGGGAAACATTCAGTACTTC	CASSPGTSGNIQYF
.	TRBJ1-1	TRBV5-5	.	TGTGCCAGCAGCCTGATGGAACGGGGGTGGGTAAACACTGAAGCTTTCTTT	CASSLMERGWVNTEAFF
.	TRBJ2-1	TRBV27	.	TGTGCCAGCAGTTTCCCAAGCCGTGAGCAGTTCTTC	CASSFPSREQFF
.	TRBJ1-5	TRBV12-3/TRBV12-4	.	TGTGCCAGCAGTTTAGGGACTAATCAGCCCCAGCATTTT	CASSLGTNQPQHF
.	TRBJ1-6	TRBV5-1	TRBD1	TGCGCCAGCAGCTCTTCCGGACAGGGGGGTTCACCCCTCCACTTT	CASSSSGQGGSPLHF
.	TRBJ2-6	TRBV4-1	.	TGCGCCAGCAGCCAAGGTGCACTACGCTCTGGGGCCAACGTCCTGACTTTC	CASSQGALRSGANVLTF
.	TRBJ1-2	TRBV18	.	TGTGCCAGCTCACCACCGGGGGGTGCTGGCTATGGCTACACCTTC	CASSPPGGAGYGYTF
.	TRBJ2-2	TRBV13	.	TGTGCCAGCAGCTTTGGGGGGGCCCCCGGGGAGCTGTTTTTT	CASSFGGAPGELFF
.	TRBJ2-3	TRBV9	TRBD2	TGTGCCAGCAGCGTAGCGGGGGGGATCACAGATACGCAGTATTTT	CASSVAGGITDTQYF
.	TRBJ2-7	TRBV4-1	.	TGCGCCAGCAGCCAAGACGGAGTCCCCGGCTACGAGCAGTACTTC	CASSQDGVPGYEQYF
once	TRBJ1-1	TRBV4-2	.	TGTGCCAGCAGCCAAGATTTGGTACAGTCGGGGACTGAAGCTTTCTTT	CASSQDLVQSGTEAFF
.	TRBJ2-7	TRBV19	.	TGTGCCAGTAGTATACCCGGGGAGAGCTACGAGCAGTACTTC	CASSIPGESYEQYF
once	TRBJ1-1	TRBV19	TRBD1	TGTGCCAGTAGTTTGAGACAGGGAAGGAACACTGAAGCTTTCTTT	CASSLRQGRNTEAFF
.	TRBJ1-4	TRBV5-5	.	TGTGCCAGCAGTTCCCGGGTCCTAGATGGCGGGGCTAATGAAAAACTGTTTTTT	CASSSRVLDGGANEKLFF
once	TRBJ2-3	TRBV10-3	TRBD2	TGTGCCATCAGGGATGGACTAGTCCAAGATACGCAGTATTTT	CAIRDGLVQDTQYF
.	TRBJ1-1	TRBV2	.	TGTGCCAGCAGTCTCCAGAGGGTGAACACTGAAGCTTTCTTT	CASSLQRVNTEAFF
.	TRBJ2-3	TRBV9	.	TGTGCCAGCAGCGGGTCCGGGACAACCACTCGCACAGATACGCAGTATTTT	CASSGSGTTTRTDTQYF
.	TRBJ2-7	TRBV18	.	TGTGCCAGCTCACCCCCGCACAGCTCCTACGAGCAGTACTTC	CASSPPHSSYEQYF
.	TRBJ1-2	TRBV3-1/TRBV3-2	TRBD1	TGTGCCAGCGGCCGGACAGGGCAAGGCTACACCTTC	CASGRTGQGYTF
once	TRBJ1-1	TRBV5-4	.	TGTGCCAGCAGCCTTAAGAACACTGAAGCTTTCTTT	CASSLKNTEAFF
.	TRBJ2-7	TRBV27	TRBD1	TGTGCCAGCAGTCCGGCCGCCGGGACAGGCTCCTACGAGCAGTACTTC	CASSPAAGTGSYEQYF
once	TRBJ2-5	TRBV5-1	TRBD2	TGCGCCAGCAGCCCACAAACCGGGACTAGCGGCCCGGGGGAGACCCAGTACTTC	CASSPQTGTSGPGETQYF
.	TRBJ2-7	TRBV19	.	TGTGCCAGTAGTATAGTGCCAGACTCCTACGAGCAGTACTTC	CASSIVPDSYEQYF
.	TRBJ1-1	TRBV3-1/TRBV3-2	.	TGTGCCAGCAGCCAGGGCAGCTTTAACACTGAAGCTTTCTTT	CASSQGSFNTEAFF
once	TRBJ1-4	TRBV15	.	TGTGCCACCAGCTGGGGACAAGTTAATGAAAAACTGTTTTTT	CATSWGQVNEKLFF
.	TRBJ2-1	TRBV28	TRBD1	TGTGCCAGCAGTTTTAGCAGGGGGATCAGCAATGAGCAGTTCTTC	CASSFSRGISNEQFF
.	TRBJ1-2	TRBV5-5	TRBD1	TGTGCCAGCAGCTCCGGGACAGGGGTAGGCTACACCTTC	CASSSGTGVGYTF
.	TRBJ2-7	TRBV2	TRBD1	TGTGCCAGCAGTCGCCGAGGGACAGGGGGCTACGAGCAGTACTTC	CASSRRGTGGYEQYF
.	TRBJ2-2	TRBV2	TRBD2	TGTGCCAGCAGTATAGCGGGGGGGCCGCACACCGGGGAGCTGTTTTTT	CASSIAGGPHTGELFF
.	TRBJ1-2	TRBV7-9	.	TGTGCCAGCAGTCGAGATAGACAAGCCTATGGCTACACCTTC	CASSRDRQAYGYTF
.	TRBJ1-4	TRBV15	.	TGTGCCACCAGCCGCGGACAGTCTGCAACTAATGAAAAACTGTTTTTT	CATSRGQSATNEKLFF
.	TRBJ1-2	TRBV5-5	.	TGTGCCAGCACCGAAGGGACTCTACCCCCTTATGGCTACACCTTC	CASTEGTLPPYGYTF
.	TRBJ1-4	TRBV6-4	TRBD1	TGTGCCAGCAGGGATGGACAGGGCCCAACTAATGAAAAACTGTTTTTT	CASRDGQGPTNEKLFF
.	TRBJ2-3	TRBV5-6	TRBD1	TGTGCCAGCAGCTTGCCAGGGGGAGATACGCAGTATTTT	CASSLPGGDTQYF
once	TRBJ1-1	TRBV7-9	.	TGTGCCAGCAGCTTGGGTGGAGAGCTGAGCACTGAAGCTTTCTTT	CASSLGGELSTEAFF
.	TRBJ2-1	TRBV6-5	TRBD2	TGTGCCAGCAGTTATCGGACTAGCCAGACTCGGGGTGAGCAGTTCTTC	CASSYRTSQTRGEQFF
once	TRBJ2-2	TRBV7-3	.	TGTGCCAGCAGCCCCACCCAGATAACCGGGGAGCTGTTTTTT	CASSPTQITGELFF
.	TRBJ1-1	TRBV3-1/TRBV3-2	.	TGTGCCAGCAGCCAAGTAGGTTACCGGGACACTGAAGCTTTCTTT	CASSQVGYRDTEAFF
.	TRBJ2-3	TRBV5-1	.	TGCGCCAGCAGCCCCCCGGTTTATGCGGGGTTCACAGATACGCAGTATTTT	CASSPPVYAGFTDTQYF
.	TRBJ1-1	TRBV10-3	.	TGTGCCATCATTCCGGGAGAGCAGTGGGGCTGGCGGACTGAAGCTTTCTTT	CAIIPGEQWGWRTEAFF
.	TRBJ2-3	TRBV21-1	.	TGTGCCAGCAGCAAAGCCTCGACTAGCGGGGGGGTATTGCAGTATTTT	CASSKASTSGGVLQYF
.	TRBJ2-7	TRBV4-1	TRBD2	TGCGCCAGCAGCCAAGATCGTGGGACTAGCTACGAGCAGTACTTC	CASSQDRGTSYEQYF
.	TRBJ2-3	TRBV10-1	.	TGCGCCACCACTGCCCGGGTTGATGATACGCAGTATTTT	CATTARVDDTQYF
.	TRBJ2-7	TRBV9	.	TGTGCCAGCAGCACCCCCTCCCCTGCCGGGGGCTCCTACGAGCAGTACTTC	CASSTPSPAGGSYEQYF
.	TRBJ1-6	TRBV30	TRBD1	TGTGCCTGGAGCCCCGACAGGGGTAACCATAATTCACCCCTCCACTTT	CAWSPDRGNHNSPLHF
.	TRBJ1-2	TRBV5-8	.	TGTGCCAGCAGCTCCCGCGCTGGCTACACCTTC	CASSSRAGYTF
.	TRBJ1-5	TRBV16	.	TGTGCCAGCAGCCGCGCTATTAGCAATCAGCCCCAGCATTTT	CASSRAISNQPQHF
.	TRBJ2-7	TRBV30	TRBD2	TGTGCCTGGAATCAAGGCGGGAGCTACGAGCAGTACTTC	CAWNQGGSYEQYF
.	TRBJ2-7	TRBV5-1	.	TGCGCCAGCAGCTCAGGCATATTCTACGAGCAGTACTTC	CASSSGIFYEQYF
once	TRBJ1-4	TRBV3-1/TRBV3-2	.	TGTGCCAGCACCCCCCGAGGAACTGAAAAACTGTTTTTT	CASTPRGTEKLFF
.	TRBJ2-7	TRBV30	.	TGTGCCTGGAGTCCAGGCTCCTACGAGCAGTACTTC	CAWSPGSYEQYF
.	TRBJ1-1	TRBV28	.	TGTGCCAGCAGTGGGGGGGCCGGGAACACTGAAGCTTTCTTT	CASSGGAGNTEAFF